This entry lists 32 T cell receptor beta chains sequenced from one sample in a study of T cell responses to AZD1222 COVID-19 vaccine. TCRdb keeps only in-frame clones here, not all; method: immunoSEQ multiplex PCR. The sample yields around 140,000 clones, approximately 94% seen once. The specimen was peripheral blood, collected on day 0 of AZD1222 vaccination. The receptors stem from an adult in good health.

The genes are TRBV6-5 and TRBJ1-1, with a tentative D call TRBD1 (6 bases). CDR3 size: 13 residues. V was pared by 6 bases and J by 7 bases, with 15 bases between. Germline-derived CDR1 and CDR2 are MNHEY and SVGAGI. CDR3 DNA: TGTGCCAGCAGACACCCCGACAGGTTTGAAGCTTTCTTT. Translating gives CASRHPDRFEAFF.

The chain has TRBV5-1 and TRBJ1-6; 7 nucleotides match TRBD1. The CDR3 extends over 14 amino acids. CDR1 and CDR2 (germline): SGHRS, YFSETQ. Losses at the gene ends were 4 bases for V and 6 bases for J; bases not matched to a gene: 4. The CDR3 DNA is TGCGCCAGCAGCCCGGGACAGAGTAATTCACCCCTCCACTTT. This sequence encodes CASSPGQSNSPLHF.

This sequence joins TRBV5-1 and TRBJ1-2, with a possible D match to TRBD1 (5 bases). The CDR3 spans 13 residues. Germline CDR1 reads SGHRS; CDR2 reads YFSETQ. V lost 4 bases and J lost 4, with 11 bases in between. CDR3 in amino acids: CASSRGAFYGYTF. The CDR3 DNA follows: TGCGCCAGCAGCAGGGGCGCCTTCTATGGCTACACCTTC. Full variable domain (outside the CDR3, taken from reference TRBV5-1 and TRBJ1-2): KAGVTQTPRYLIKTRGQQVTLSCSPISGHRSVSWYQQTPGQGLQFLFEYFSETQRNKGNFPGRFSGRQFSNSRSEMNVSTLELGDSALYLCASSRGAFYGYTFGSGTRLTVV.

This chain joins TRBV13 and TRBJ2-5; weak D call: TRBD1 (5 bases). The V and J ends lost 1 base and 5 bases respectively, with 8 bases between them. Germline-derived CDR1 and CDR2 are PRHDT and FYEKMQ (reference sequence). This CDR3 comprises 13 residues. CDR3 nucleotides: TGTGCCAGCAGCTTAGACAAGGGGGAGACCCAGTACTTC. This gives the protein CASSLDKGETQYF.

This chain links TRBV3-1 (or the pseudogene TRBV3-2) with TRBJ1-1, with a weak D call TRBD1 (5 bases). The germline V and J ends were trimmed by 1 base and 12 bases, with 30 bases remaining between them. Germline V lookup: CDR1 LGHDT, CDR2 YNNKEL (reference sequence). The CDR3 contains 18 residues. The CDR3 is CASSQAGGWGDPPSPTFF. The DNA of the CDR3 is TGTGCCAGCAGCCAAGCTGGGGGTTGGGGTGATCCCCCCTCTCCGACTTTCTTT.

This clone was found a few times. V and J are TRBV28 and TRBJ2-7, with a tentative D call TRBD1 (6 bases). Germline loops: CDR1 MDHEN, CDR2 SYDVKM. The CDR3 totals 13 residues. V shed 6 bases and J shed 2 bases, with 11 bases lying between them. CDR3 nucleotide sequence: TGTGCCAGCAGCGGACAGACCCCCTACGAGCAGTACTTC. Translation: CASSGQTPYEQYF.

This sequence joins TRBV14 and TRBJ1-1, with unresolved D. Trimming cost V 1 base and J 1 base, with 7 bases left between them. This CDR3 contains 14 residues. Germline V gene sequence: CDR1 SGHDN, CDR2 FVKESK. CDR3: CASSQVRQNTEAFF. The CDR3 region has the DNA TGTGCCAGCAGCCAAGTAAGACAGAACACTGAAGCTTTCTTT.

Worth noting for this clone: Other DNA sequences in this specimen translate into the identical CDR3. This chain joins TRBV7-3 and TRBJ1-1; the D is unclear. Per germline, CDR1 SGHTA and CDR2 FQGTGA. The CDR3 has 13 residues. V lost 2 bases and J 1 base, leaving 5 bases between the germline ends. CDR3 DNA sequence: TGTGCCAGCAGCTTAGCAAGGAACACTGAAGCTTTCTTT. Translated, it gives CASSLARNTEAFF.

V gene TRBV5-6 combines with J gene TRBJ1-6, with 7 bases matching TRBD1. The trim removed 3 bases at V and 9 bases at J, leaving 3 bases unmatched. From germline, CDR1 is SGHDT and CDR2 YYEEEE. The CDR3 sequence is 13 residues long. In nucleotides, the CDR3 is TGTGCCAGCAGCTCCGGGACAGCTTCACCCCTCCACTTT. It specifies CASSSGTASPLHF.

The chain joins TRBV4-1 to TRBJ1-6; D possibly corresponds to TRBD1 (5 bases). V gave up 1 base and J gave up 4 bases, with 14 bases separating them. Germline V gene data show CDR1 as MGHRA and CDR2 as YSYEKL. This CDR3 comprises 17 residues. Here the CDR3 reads CASSQAGTAAYNSPLHF. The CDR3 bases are TGCGCCAGCAGCCAAGCAGGGACGGCAGCTTATAATTCACCCCTCCACTTT.

The CDR3 reads CASSYGQFQNTEAFF. The CDR3 nucleotides are TGCGCCAGCAGCTATGGACAGTTCCAGAACACTGAAGCTTTCTTT. This sequence joins TRBV4-1 and TRBJ1-1, with D maybe TRBD1 (6 bases). The CDR3 is 15 residues long. The germline CDR1 and CDR2 sequences are MGHRA and YSYEKL. The V end lost 5 bases, the J end lost 1 base, and 14 bases lay between the germline ends.

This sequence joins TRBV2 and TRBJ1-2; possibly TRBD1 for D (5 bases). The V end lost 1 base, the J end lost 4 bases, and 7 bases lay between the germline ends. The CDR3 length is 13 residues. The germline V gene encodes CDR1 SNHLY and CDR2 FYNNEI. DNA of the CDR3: TGTGCCAGCAGTGAAGACAGGATCTATGGCTACACCTTC. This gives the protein CASSEDRIYGYTF. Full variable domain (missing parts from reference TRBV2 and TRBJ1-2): EPEVTQTPSHQVTQMGQEVILRCVPISNHLYFYWYRQILGQKVEFLVSFYNNEISEKSEIFDDQFSVERPDGSNFTLKIRSTKLEDSAMYFCASSEDRIYGYTFGSGTRLTVV.

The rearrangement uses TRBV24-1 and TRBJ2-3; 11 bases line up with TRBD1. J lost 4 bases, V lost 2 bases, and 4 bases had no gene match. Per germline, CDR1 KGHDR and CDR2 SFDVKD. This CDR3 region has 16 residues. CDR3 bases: TGTGCCACCAGTGATTGGACAGGGGGCTCAGCAGATACGCAGTATTTT. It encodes CATSDWTGGSADTQYF.

CDR3 DNA: TGCGCCAGCAGCTTGGTGTCCGGTCGGGCTGGCTACACCTTC. It specifies CASSLVSGRAGYTF. This chain joins TRBV5-1 and TRBJ1-2, with D unresolved. Germline V lookup: CDR1 SGHRS, CDR2 YFSETQ. The CDR3 runs 14 residues. Trimming took 0 bases from V and 7 from J, leaving 13 bases between them.

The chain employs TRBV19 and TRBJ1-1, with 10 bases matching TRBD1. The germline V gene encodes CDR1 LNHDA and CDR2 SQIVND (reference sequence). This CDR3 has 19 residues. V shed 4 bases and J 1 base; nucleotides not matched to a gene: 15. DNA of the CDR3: TGTGCCAGTAGTACTGTTTGGAGGGACAGGGGCTCTAGGAACACTGAAGCTTTCTTT. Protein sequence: CASSTVWRDRGSRNTEAFF.

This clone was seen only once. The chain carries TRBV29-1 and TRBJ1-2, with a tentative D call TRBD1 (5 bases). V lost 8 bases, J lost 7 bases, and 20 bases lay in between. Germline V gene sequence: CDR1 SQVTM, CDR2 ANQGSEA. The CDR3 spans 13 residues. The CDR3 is CSLRDFKTRGYTF. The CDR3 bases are TGCAGCCTCCGGGACTTTAAAACACGTGGCTACACCTTC.

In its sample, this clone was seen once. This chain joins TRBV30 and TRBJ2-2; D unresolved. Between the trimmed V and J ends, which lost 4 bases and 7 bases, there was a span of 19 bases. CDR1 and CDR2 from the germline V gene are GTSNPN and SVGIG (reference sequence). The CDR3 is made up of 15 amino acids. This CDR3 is CAWMPEDRGGGELFF. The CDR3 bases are TGTGCCTGGATGCCCGAGGACCGCGGCGGCGGGGAGCTGTTTTTT.

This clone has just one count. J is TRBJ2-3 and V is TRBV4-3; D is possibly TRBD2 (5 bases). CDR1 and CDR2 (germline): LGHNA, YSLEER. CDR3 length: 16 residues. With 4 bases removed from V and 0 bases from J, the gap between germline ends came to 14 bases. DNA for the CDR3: TGCGCCAGCAGCCTCGAGAGGGCGTCTAGCACAGATACGCAGTATTTT. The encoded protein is CASSLERASSTDTQYF.

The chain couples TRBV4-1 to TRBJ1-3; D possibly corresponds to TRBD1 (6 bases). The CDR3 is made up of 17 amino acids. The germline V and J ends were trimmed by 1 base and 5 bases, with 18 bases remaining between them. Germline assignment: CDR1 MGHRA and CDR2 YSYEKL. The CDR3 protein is CASSQVPPGAFRNTIYF. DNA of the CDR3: TGCGCCAGCAGCCAAGTACCCCCGGGGGCTTTTAGAAACACCATATATTTT.

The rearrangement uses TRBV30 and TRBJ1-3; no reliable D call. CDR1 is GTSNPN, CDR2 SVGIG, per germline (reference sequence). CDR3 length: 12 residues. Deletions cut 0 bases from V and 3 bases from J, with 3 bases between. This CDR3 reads CAWSVLGNTIYF. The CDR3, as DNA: TGTGCCTGGAGTGTACTTGGAAACACCATATATTTT.

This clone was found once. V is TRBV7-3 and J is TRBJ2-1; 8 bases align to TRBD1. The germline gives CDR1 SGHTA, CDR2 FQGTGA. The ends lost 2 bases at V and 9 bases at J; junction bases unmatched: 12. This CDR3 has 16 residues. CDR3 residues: CASSLYPDRGISEQFF. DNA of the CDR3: TGTGCCAGCAGCTTATACCCCGACAGGGGTATCAGTGAGCAGTTCTTC.

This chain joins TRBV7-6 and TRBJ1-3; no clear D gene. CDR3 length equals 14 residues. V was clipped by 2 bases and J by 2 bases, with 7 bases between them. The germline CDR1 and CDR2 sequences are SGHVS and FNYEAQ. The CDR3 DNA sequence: TGTGCCAGCAGCTTATATGGGCCTGGAAACACCATATATTTT. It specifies CASSLYGPGNTIYF.

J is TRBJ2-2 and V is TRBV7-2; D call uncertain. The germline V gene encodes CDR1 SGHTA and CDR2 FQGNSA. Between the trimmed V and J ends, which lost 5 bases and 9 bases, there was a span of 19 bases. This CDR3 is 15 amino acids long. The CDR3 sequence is CASSHSGQSGRELFF. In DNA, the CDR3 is TGTGCCAGCAGCCACTCTGGCCAATCGGGCCGGGAGCTGTTTTTT.

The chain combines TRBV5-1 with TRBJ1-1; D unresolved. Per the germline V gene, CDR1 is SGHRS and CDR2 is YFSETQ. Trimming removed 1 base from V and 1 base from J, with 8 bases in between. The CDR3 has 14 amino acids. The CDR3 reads CASSLPLPNTEAFF. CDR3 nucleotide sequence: TGCGCCAGCAGCTTGCCCCTCCCGAACACTGAAGCTTTCTTT.

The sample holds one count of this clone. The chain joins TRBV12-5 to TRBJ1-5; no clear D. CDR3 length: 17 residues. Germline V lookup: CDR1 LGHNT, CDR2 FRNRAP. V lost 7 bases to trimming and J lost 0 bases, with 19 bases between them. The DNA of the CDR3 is TGTGCTAGTGTTATTGCCGTGGCCAGTTATAGCAATCAGCCCCAGCATTTT. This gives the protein CASVIAVASYSNQPQHF.

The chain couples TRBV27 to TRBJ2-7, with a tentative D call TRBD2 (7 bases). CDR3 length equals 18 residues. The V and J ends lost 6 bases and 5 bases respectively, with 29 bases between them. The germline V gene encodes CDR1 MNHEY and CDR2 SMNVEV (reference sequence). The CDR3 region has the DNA TGTGCCAGCAGAGACCCTTCTGGGGGGGCTAGCTTTAGGCACGAGCAGTACTTC. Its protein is CASRDPSGGASFRHEQYF.

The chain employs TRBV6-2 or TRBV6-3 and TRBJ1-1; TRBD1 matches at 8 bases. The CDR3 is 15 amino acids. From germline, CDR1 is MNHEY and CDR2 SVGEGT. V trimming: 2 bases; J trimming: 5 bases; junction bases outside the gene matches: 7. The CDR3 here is CASSYAGQGETEAFF. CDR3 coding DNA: TGTGCCAGCAGTTACGCCGGACAGGGCGAAACTGAAGCTTTCTTT.

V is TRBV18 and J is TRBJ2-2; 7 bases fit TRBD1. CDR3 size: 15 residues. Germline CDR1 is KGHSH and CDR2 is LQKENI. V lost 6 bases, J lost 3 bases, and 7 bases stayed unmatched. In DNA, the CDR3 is TGTGCCAGCTCCCTCTCCGACAGGGACACCGGGGAGCTGTTTTTT. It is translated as CASSLSDRDTGELFF.

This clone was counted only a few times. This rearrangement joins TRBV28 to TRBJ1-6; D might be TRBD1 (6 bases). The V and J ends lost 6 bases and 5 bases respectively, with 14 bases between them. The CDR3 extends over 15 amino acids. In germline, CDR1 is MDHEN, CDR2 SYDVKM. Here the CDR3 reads CASRGGQDHNSPLHF. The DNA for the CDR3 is TGTGCCAGCAGGGGGGGGCAGGACCATAATTCACCCCTCCACTTT.

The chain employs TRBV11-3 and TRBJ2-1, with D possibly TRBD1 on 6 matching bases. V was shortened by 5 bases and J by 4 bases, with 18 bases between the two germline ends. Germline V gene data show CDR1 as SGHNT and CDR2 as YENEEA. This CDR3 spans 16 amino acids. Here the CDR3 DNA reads TGTGCCAGCAGCCGACCCCGGGACACAGGATACAATGAGCAGTTCTTC. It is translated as CASSRPRDTGYNEQFF.

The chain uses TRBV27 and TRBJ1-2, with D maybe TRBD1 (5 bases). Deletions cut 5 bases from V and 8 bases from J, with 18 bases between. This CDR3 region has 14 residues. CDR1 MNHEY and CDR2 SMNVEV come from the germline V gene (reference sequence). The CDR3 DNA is TGTGCCAGCAGTCCCTCCTTGAGGGGTGAGGGCTACACCTTC. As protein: CASSPSLRGEGYTF.

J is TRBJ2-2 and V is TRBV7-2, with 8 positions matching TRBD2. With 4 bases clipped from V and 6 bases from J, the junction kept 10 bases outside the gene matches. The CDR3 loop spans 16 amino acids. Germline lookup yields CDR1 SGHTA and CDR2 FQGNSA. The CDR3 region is CASSWSGTSRAGELFF. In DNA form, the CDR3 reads TGTGCCAGCAGCTGGTCCGGGACTAGTAGGGCCGGGGAGCTGTTTTTT.